A selection of T cell receptor beta chains follows, all from one sample in a study of shared clonotypes between healthy human individuals. The repertoire was sequenced with immunoSEQ multiplex PCR; TCRdb's copy has only in-frame clones and lacks some. This sample has over 1.4 million clones, with roughly 96% found just once. Sample: naive CD4+ T cells sorted from blood. The receptors shown here come from a man aged 25-40 years in good health. CDR3s leave out the opening cysteine and the closing phenylalanine or tryptophan. Each record gives: V gene, CDR3 protein.

v_call: TRBV5-1
cdr3_aa: ASRFTSGPKNEQY

v_call: TRBV20-1
cdr3_aa: SADRVPEAF

v_call: TRBV5-5
cdr3_aa: ASSPYGGRVYEQY

v_call: TRBV28
cdr3_aa: ASSFSRGQGIYNEQF

v_call: TRBV6-1
cdr3_aa: ASARIYNEQF

v_call: TRBV5-1
cdr3_aa: ASSPGQGSYEQY

v_call: TRBV14
cdr3_aa: ASSPGWSRETQY

v_call: TRBV5-4
cdr3_aa: ASSLTSGRADTQY

v_call: TRBV19
cdr3_aa: ASSIVVRGTEAF

v_call: TRBV11-2
cdr3_aa: ASSFPQTSGAYEQY

v_call: TRBV9
cdr3_aa: ASSVGAGGVVKQY

v_call: TRBV5-6
cdr3_aa: ASSLAFADTQY

v_call: TRBV28
cdr3_aa: ASSLSVLAQY

v_call: TRBV5-6
cdr3_aa: ASSFYVGDTQY

v_call: TRBV9
cdr3_aa: ASSVEGGDEQF

v_call: TRBV5-1
cdr3_aa: ASSLGFTDTQY

v_call: TRBV11-2
cdr3_aa: ASSSLGLAGGPNTGELF

v_call: TRBV6-5
cdr3_aa: ASSITSGRSPEQY

v_call: TRBV18
cdr3_aa: ASSPAVRGAGPHGYT

v_call: TRBV9
cdr3_aa: ASSPGGGAQNEQF

v_call: TRBV7-2
cdr3_aa: ASSFQGGQPQH

v_call: TRBV11-2
cdr3_aa: ASSLDVNYGYT

v_call: TRBV2
cdr3_aa: ASSEQGELYGYT

v_call: TRBV5-6
cdr3_aa: ASSLRATNEKLF

v_call: TRBV10-3
cdr3_aa: AVGQSLYNEQF

v_call: TRBV5-1
cdr3_aa: ASSFTRQVLSEQY

v_call: TRBV4-1
cdr3_aa: ASSQAFPRDRLLAKNIQY

v_call: TRBV11-2
cdr3_aa: ASSPLAEYEQY

v_call: TRBV5-6
cdr3_aa: ASSLAGWEKLF

v_call: TRBV12-5
cdr3_aa: ASGIRIGGISGGYT

v_call: TRBV5-1
cdr3_aa: ASSLGGRGRSPLH